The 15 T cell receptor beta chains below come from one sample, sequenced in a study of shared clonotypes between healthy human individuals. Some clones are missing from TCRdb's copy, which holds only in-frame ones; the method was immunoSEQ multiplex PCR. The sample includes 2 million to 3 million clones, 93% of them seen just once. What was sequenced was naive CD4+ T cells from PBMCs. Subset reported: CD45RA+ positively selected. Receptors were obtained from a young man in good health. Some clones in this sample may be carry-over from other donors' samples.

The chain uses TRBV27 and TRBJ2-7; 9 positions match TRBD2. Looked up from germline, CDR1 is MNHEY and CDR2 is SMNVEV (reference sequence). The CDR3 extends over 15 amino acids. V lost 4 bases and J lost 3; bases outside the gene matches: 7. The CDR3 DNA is TGTGCCAGCAGTTCATACGGGACTAGCAGCTACGAGCAGTACTTC. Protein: CASSSYGTSSYEQYF.

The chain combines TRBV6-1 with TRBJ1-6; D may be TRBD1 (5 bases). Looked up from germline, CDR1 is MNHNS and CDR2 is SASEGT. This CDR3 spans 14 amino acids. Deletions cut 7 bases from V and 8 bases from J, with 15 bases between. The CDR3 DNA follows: TGTGCCAGCACCTTGGGAGGGGTTGATTCACCCCTCCACTTT. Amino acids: CASTLGGVDSPLHF.

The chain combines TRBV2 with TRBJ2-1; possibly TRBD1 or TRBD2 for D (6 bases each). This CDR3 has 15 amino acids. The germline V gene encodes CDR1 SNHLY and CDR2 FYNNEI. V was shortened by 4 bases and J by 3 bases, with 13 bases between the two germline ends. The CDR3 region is CASSGGQGLYNEQFF. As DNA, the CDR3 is TGTGCCAGCAGTGGGGGGCAGGGACTCTACAATGAGCAGTTCTTC.

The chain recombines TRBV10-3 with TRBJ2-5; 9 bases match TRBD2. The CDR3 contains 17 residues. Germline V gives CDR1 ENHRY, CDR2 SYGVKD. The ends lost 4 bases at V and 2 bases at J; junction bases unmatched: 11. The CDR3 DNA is TGTGCCATCAGTGGTAGTTTTAGCGGGGGACCTCAAGAGACCCAGTACTTC. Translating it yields CAISGSFSGGPQETQYF.

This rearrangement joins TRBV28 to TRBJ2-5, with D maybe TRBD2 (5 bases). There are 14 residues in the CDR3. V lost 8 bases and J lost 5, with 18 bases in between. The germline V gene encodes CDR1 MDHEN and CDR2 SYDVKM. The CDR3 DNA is TGTGCCAGCGGAGCAGGCCGCGGGTGGGAGACCCAGTACTTC. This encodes CASGAGRGWETQYF.

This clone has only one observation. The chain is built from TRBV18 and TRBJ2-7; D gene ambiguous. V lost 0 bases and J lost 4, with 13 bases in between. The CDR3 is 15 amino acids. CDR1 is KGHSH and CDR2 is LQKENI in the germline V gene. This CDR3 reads CASSPPQQLGYEQYF. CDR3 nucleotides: TGTGCCAGCTCACCACCGCAACAGCTGGGGTACGAGCAGTACTTC.

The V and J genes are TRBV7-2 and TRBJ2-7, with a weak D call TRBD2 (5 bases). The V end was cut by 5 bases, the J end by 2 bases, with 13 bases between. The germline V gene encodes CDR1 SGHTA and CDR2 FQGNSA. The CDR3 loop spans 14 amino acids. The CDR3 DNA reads TGTGCCAGCAGCCCCGGGCGAGCGGCCTACGAGCAGTACTTC. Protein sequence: CASSPGRAAYEQYF. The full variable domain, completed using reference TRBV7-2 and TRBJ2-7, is GAGVSQSPSNKVTEKGKDVELRCDPISGHTALYWYRQSLGQGLEFLIYFQGNSAPDKSGLPSDRFSAERTGGSVSTLTIQRTQQEDSAVYLCASSPGRAAYEQYFGPGTRLTVT.

This CDR3 reads CASSLITGNPYEQYF. CDR3 DNA sequence: TGTGCCAGCAGTTTAATTACAGGCAACCCCTACGAGCAGTACTTC. The V call is TRBV28, the J call TRBJ2-7; D may be TRBD1 (5 bases). The CDR3 totals 15 residues. Germline V gene data show CDR1 as MDHEN and CDR2 as SYDVKM. Trimming cost V 2 bases and J 2 bases, with 13 bases left between them.

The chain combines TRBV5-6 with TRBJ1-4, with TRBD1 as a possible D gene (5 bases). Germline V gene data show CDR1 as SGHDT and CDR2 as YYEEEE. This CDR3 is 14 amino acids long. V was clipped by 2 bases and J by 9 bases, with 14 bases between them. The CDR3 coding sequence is TGTGCCAGCAGCTTAGGACAAAGTTATAAAAAACTGTTTTTT. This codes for CASSLGQSYKKLFF.

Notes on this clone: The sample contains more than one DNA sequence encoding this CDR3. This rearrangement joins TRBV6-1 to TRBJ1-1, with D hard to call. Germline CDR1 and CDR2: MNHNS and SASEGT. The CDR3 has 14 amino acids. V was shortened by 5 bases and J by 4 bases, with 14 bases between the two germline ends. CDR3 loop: CASSLRRLGTEAFF. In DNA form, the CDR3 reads TGTGCCAGCAGTCTGAGAAGGTTGGGCACTGAAGCTTTCTTT.

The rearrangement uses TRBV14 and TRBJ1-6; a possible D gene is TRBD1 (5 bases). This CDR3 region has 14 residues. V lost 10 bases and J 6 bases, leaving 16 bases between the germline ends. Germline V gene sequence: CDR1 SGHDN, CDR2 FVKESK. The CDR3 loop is CATTTGRANSPLHF. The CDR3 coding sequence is TGTGCCACAACTACGGGGCGAGCTAATTCACCCCTCCACTTT.

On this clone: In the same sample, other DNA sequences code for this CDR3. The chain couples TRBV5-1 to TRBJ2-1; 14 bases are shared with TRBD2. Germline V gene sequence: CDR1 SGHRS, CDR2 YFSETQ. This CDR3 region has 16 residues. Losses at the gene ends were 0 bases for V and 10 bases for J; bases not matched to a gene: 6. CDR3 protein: CASSLAGTSGRGEQFF. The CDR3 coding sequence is TGCGCCAGCAGCTTGGCCGGGACTAGCGGGAGAGGAGAGCAGTTCTTC.

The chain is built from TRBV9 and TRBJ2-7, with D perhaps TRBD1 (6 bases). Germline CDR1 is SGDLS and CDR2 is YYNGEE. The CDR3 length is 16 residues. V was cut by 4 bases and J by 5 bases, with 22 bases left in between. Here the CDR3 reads CASSPTPRGSAHEQYF. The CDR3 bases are TGTGCCAGCAGCCCGACGCCTAGGGGGAGTGCCCACGAGCAGTACTTC.

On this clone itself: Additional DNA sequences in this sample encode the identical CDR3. CDR3 nucleotide sequence: TGTGCCAGCAGTTACCGGCTAGCGGGAGGGCCCGGGGAGCTGTTTTTT. Translation: CASSYRLAGGPGELFF. The chain joins TRBV6-5 to TRBJ2-2; 12 positions agree with TRBD2. The CDR3 is made up of 16 amino acids. Germline V gene sequence: CDR1 MNHEY, CDR2 SVGAGI. The V segment lost 2 bases and the J segment 6 bases; nucleotides outside the gene matches: 4.

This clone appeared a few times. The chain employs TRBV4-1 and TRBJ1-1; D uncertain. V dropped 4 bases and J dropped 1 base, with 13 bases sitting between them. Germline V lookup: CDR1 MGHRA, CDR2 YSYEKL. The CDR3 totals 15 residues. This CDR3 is CASSPLQGGNTEAFF. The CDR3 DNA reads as TGCGCCAGCAGCCCCTTACAAGGTGGGAACACTGAAGCTTTCTTT.